A single TCR beta chain is shown here with its context. As handled by the study authors: Estimation of nucleated cell counts was performed using reference gene primer amplification. The assay was immunoSEQ multiplex PCR, and TCRdb's table has in-frame clones only and misses some. The V and J calls and clone size come from that table; D and trimming were worked out from the DNA. Among fewer than 350,000 clones listed, 88% were seen once. Germline V gene data show CDR1 as MNHNY and CDR2 as SVGAGI (reference sequence). V shed 11 bases, J shed 0 bases, and the junction held 12 bases outside the gene matches. The CDR3 consists of 15 residues. The sample originates from a study of blood T cell repertoires in COVID-19. The overall study: The samples span acute and convalescent COVID-19 from the United States, Italy and Spain. Sample material is recorded as cDNA or gDNA derived from T cells, B-cell-depleted T cells, or PBMCs.

The rearrangement uses TRBV6-6 and TRBJ1-1; 7 bases agree with TRBD1. The sample consisted of peripheral blood. The TCR originated in a young man with active or convalescent COVID-19. The CDR3 DNA is TGTGCCGGGAGTGGGGACAGCCCTATGAACACTGAAGCTTTCTTT. This sequence encodes CAGSGDSPMNTEAFF.